The 14 T cell receptor beta chains given below trace back to one sample, sequenced in a study of blood T cell repertoires in COVID-19. The method was immunoSEQ multiplex PCR; TCRdb's version includes in-frame clones alone and lacks a portion of them. Here the sample spans about 240,000 clones, roughly nine tenths being singletons. Sequenced: peripheral blood. Receptor source: a man between 60 and 75 years old with acute or convalescent COVID-19.

The gene calls are TRBV30 and TRBJ1-2, with 7 bases identical to TRBD1. CDR3 length: 15 residues. Germline assignment: CDR1 GTSNPN and CDR2 SVGIG (reference sequence). V gave up 0 bases and J gave up 4 bases; unmatched junction bases: 8. CDR3 protein: CAWSVLQGRLYGYTF. The CDR3 coding sequence is TGTGCCTGGAGTGTACTACAGGGGAGACTCTATGGCTACACCTTC.

This clone showed up just a few times. The chain carries TRBV2 and TRBJ1-1; D is unclear. The CDR3 extends over 13 amino acids. The V end was cut by 6 bases, the J end by 0 bases, with 8 bases between. Germline V CDR1 and CDR2: SNHLY, FYNNEI. CDR3 sequence reads: CASSGLVNTEAFF. The CDR3 region has the DNA TGTGCCAGCAGCGGACTGGTGAACACTGAAGCTTTCTTT.

The chain has TRBV10-3 and TRBJ2-5, with D possibly being TRBD2 (6 bases). Trimming took 0 bases from V and 2 from J, leaving 10 bases between them. The CDR3 covers 15 residues. The germline gives CDR1 ENHRY, CDR2 SYGVKD. The CDR3: CAISESKGLQETQYF. CDR3 coding DNA: TGTGCCATCAGTGAGTCGAAGGGACTTCAAGAGACCCAGTACTTC.

The J gene is TRBJ2-1, the V gene TRBV4-1, with D uncertain. The V and J ends lost 1 base and 7 bases respectively, with 11 bases between them. Per germline, CDR1 MGHRA and CDR2 YSYEKL. This CDR3 is 14 amino acids long. The CDR3, as DNA: TGCGCCAGCAGCCAAGTGTACGCGTGGAATGAGCAGTTCTTC. Its translation is CASSQVYAWNEQFF.

The chain has TRBV7-2 and TRBJ2-1, with 9 positions matching TRBD1. Germline-derived CDR1 and CDR2 are SGHTA and FQGNSA. V dropped 5 bases and J dropped 7; count of bases not matched to a gene: 12. This CDR3 is built from 16 residues. This chain's CDR3 is CASSPATGGSANEQFF. The CDR3 coding sequence is TGTGCCAGCAGCCCCGCGACAGGGGGATCTGCGAATGAGCAGTTCTTC.

V and J are TRBV2 and TRBJ2-1, with 10 bases fitting TRBD2. V lost 6 bases to trimming and J lost 6 bases; unmatched junction nucleotides: 5. This CDR3 has 14 residues. Germline lookup yields CDR1 SNHLY and CDR2 FYNNEI. The CDR3 coding sequence is TGTGCCAGCAGCCTAGCGGGAGAGGTCAATGAGCAGTTCTTC. Its protein product is CASSLAGEVNEQFF.

This clone was detected once. The rearrangement joins TRBV19 to TRBJ2-7; 9 positions match TRBD2. J was trimmed by 0 bases and V by 1 base; bases with no gene match: 1. CDR1 LNHDA and CDR2 SQIVND come from the germline V gene (reference sequence). The CDR3 runs 15 residues. CDR3 coding DNA: TGTGCCAGTAGTATAGCGCGGGAGGGCTCCTACGAGCAGTACTTC. Its protein product is CASSIAREGSYEQYF. Full variable domain (remainder filled in from reference TRBV19 and TRBJ2-7): DGGITQSPKYLFRKEGQNVTLSCEQNLNHDAMYWYRQDPGQGLRLIYYSQIVNDFQKGDIAEGYSVSREKKESFPLTVTSAQKNPTAFYLCASSIAREGSYEQYFGPGTRLTVT.

This clone has a single count. This chain links TRBV6-1 with TRBJ2-7; TRBD2 matches at 11 bases. Per the germline V gene, CDR1 is MNHNS and CDR2 is SASEGT. The CDR3 runs 17 residues. V was clipped by 3 bases and J by 4 bases; unmatched bases: 11. The CDR3 bases are TGTGCCAGCAGTGAGGTCAGGGGGGCTAGCGGGAGGTACGAGCAGTACTTC. Protein: CASSEVRGASGRYEQYF.

V usage is TRBV25-1 and J usage is TRBJ2-7; TRBD2 matches at 11 bases. This CDR3 is 15 amino acids long. V lost 2 bases, J lost 4 bases, and 4 bases stayed unmatched. The germline V gene encodes CDR1 MGHDK and CDR2 SYGVNS. This CDR3 reads CASSEPGLADYEQYF. The CDR3 DNA reads as TGTGCCAGCAGTGAACCGGGACTAGCGGATTACGAGCAGTACTTC.

The J gene is TRBJ2-7, the V gene TRBV27; 10 bases match TRBD1. CDR1 and CDR2 (germline): MNHEY, SMNVEV (reference sequence). The CDR3 runs 15 residues. With 6 bases clipped from V and 2 bases from J, the junction kept 7 bases outside the gene matches. The CDR3 DNA sequence: TGTGCCAGCAGGCTCACCGGGACAGGGGCCTACGAGCAGTACTTC. Translated: CASRLTGTGAYEQYF.

The V and J genes are TRBV18 and TRBJ2-3, with 7 positions matching TRBD1. V lost 1 base, J lost 1 base, and 2 bases stayed unmatched. Germline assignment: CDR1 KGHSH and CDR2 LQKENI. CDR3 size: 15 residues. CDR3 residues: CASSPLTGGTDTQYF. The CDR3 DNA follows: TGTGCCAGCTCACCACTTACAGGGGGCACAGATACGCAGTATTTT.

This rearrangement joins TRBV19 to TRBJ2-7, with 7 bases fitting TRBD2. The germline V gene has CDR1 LNHDA and CDR2 SQIVND (reference sequence). The CDR3 is 15 amino acids. V was pared by 5 bases and J by 1 base, with 8 bases of the junction left unmatched. The CDR3 nucleotides read TGTGCCAGTAGTCCCTGGGGGGGGAAGTCCTACGAGCAGTACTTC. Translated, it gives CASSPWGGKSYEQYF.

This chain joins TRBV29-1 and TRBJ1-1, with a weak D call TRBD1 (6 bases). The CDR3 runs to 12 residues. V shed 7 bases and J shed 9 bases, with 18 bases lying between them. In germline, CDR1 is SQVTM, CDR2 ANQGSEA. The DNA of the CDR3 is TGCAGCGCATTCCTAGGGGGGGGGAAAGCTTTCTTT. It yields the protein CSAFLGGGKAFF.

This sequence joins TRBV5-6 and TRBJ1-1, with D possibly TRBD1 on 5 matching bases. Between the trimmed V and J ends, which lost 3 bases and 10 bases, there was a span of 10 bases. The CDR3 spans 11 residues. Germline CDR1 is SGHDT and CDR2 is YYEEEE. This CDR3 is CASSSGPRAFF. DNA of the CDR3: TGTGCCAGCAGCTCAGGGCCCCGAGCTTTCTTT.